The 21 T cell receptor beta chains in this list originate from one sample, sequenced in a study of T cells in tuberculosis. Assay used: immunoSEQ multiplex PCR; TCRdb lists only in-frame clones, some missing. The table lists tens of thousands of clones, just under 97% of them singletons. The source material was PBMCs. These receptor sequences come from a donor between 5 and 29 years old with latent tuberculosis or without tuberculosis infection.

The chain has TRBV2 and TRBJ2-3; TRBD2 agrees at 8 bases. The CDR3 consists of 13 residues. CDR1 and CDR2 (germline): SNHLY, FYNNEI. V was clipped by 6 bases and J by 3 bases; unmatched bases: 2. The CDR3, as DNA: TGTGCCAGCAGACTAGCGGTTACAGATACGCAGTATTTT. Amino acids: CASRLAVTDTQYF.

The sample holds one count of this clone. The chain recombines TRBV11-2 with TRBJ1-2; D may be TRBD1 (6 bases). V was shortened by 1 base and J by 4 bases, with 13 bases between the two germline ends. From germline, CDR1 is SGHAT and CDR2 FQNNGV. There are 15 residues in the CDR3. CDR3 bases: TGTGCCAGCAGCTTAGGGGGGCTAGGGGCCTATGGCTACACCTTC. This encodes CASSLGGLGAYGYTF.

The chain carries TRBV2 and TRBJ1-6; TRBD1 might be the D (6 bases). Trimming stripped 5 bases from V and 7 bases from J, with 18 bases between. CDR1 SNHLY and CDR2 FYNNEI come from the germline V gene. The CDR3 consists of 16 residues. The CDR3 DNA reads TGTGCCAGCAGTTATCTACCGGGACACGAAAATTCACCCCTCCACTTT. Its translation is CASSYLPGHENSPLHF.

The rearrangement uses TRBV5-1 and TRBJ2-5, with D tentatively TRBD2 (6 bases). The V gene's germline CDR1 is SGHRS and CDR2 YFSETQ. This CDR3 spans 13 amino acids. Trimming took off 3 bases at V and 5 bases at J, with 11 bases between the two ends. The CDR3 protein is CASSSGVGETQYF. As DNA, the CDR3 is TGCGCCAGCAGCTCGGGGGTAGGTGAGACCCAGTACTTC.

This chain joins TRBV11-2 and TRBJ2-5; TRBD2 aligns across 11 bases. Trimming took 1 base from V and 5 from J; bases not matched to a gene: 6. This CDR3 contains 16 residues. The germline V gene has CDR1 SGHAT and CDR2 FQNNGV. The CDR3: CASSLGLAGGRETQYF. CDR3 coding DNA: TGTGCCAGCAGCTTAGGGTTAGCGGGGGGGCGGGAGACCCAGTACTTC.

Here the CDR3 reads CASTRAMNTEAFF. The CDR3 DNA is TGTGCCAGCACCCGAGCCATGAACACTGAAGCTTTCTTT. The chain uses TRBV6-5 and TRBJ1-1, with D uncertain. The CDR3 is 13 amino acids. The germline CDR1 and CDR2 sequences are MNHEY and SVGAGI. V was shortened by 7 bases and J by 0 bases, with 9 bases between the two germline ends.

This clone came up once. The chain uses TRBV5-6 and TRBJ1-6, with D possibly matching TRBD1 (6 bases). The CDR3 length is 17 residues. V shed 6 bases and J shed 3 bases, with 19 bases lying between them. Germline values: CDR1 SGHDT, CDR2 YYEEEE. The CDR3 DNA reads TGTGCCAGCACCAGAGAAGGGAGGGGGTTCTATAATTCACCCCTCCACTTT. The encoded protein is CASTREGRGFYNSPLHF.

For the CDR3, the DNA is TGTGCCAGCAGTCCAGGGCTCAATGAGCAGTTCTTC. Its translation is CASSPGLNEQFF. This chain uses TRBV27 with TRBJ2-1, with D possibly being TRBD1 (5 bases). The CDR3 totals 12 residues. The germline gives CDR1 MNHEY, CDR2 SMNVEV (reference sequence). V was clipped by 5 bases and J by 6 bases, with 8 bases between them.

The V and J genes are TRBV7-2 and TRBJ2-3; weak D call: TRBD2 (5 bases). V dropped 3 bases and J dropped 2 bases, with 9 bases sitting between them. This CDR3 region has 14 residues. Germline V gene sequence: CDR1 SGHTA, CDR2 FQGNSA. The CDR3, as DNA: TGTGCCAGCAGCTTGCGGACTGTCACAGATACGCAGTATTTT. Encoded protein: CASSLRTVTDTQYF.

This chain joins TRBV4-1 and TRBJ2-7; weak D call: TRBD2 (7 bases). CDR3 length equals 19 residues. CDR1 is MGHRA and CDR2 is YSYEKL in the germline V gene. Trimming took 4 bases from V and 5 from J, leaving 30 bases between them. CDR3 loop: CASSPEGVGGPTHWDEQYF. The CDR3 DNA reads as TGCGCCAGCAGCCCAGAGGGAGTGGGGGGGCCGACCCATTGGGACGAGCAGTACTTC.

The chain couples TRBV9 to TRBJ2-3; D not resolved. The V and J ends lost 0 bases and 6 bases respectively, with 11 bases between them. Germline V lookup: CDR1 SGDLS, CDR2 YYNGEE. The CDR3 extends over 14 amino acids. CDR3 sequence reads: CASSVADSSDTQYF. The CDR3 DNA reads as TGTGCCAGCAGCGTAGCTGACTCCTCGGATACGCAGTATTTT. The full variable domain, in which reference TRBV9 and TRBJ2-3 provide the parts outside the CDR3, is DSGVTQTPKHLITATGQRVTLRCSPRSGDLSVYWYQQSLDQGLQFLIQYYNGEERAKGNILERFSAQQFPDLHSELNLSSLELGDSALYFCASSVADSSDTQYFGPGTRLTVL.

The chain recombines TRBV6-1 with TRBJ1-4; the D gene is possibly TRBD1 (5 bases). Germline-derived CDR1 and CDR2 are MNHNS and SASEGT. This CDR3 contains 14 residues. The germline V and J ends were trimmed by 11 bases and 3 bases, with 16 bases remaining between them. CDR3 in amino acids: CAGGRGEANEKLFF. CDR3 in DNA: TGTGCCGGTGGAAGGGGCGAAGCTAATGAAAAACTGTTTTTT.

The chain carries TRBV5-1 and TRBJ1-1, with 9 bases fitting TRBD1. Germline CDR1 reads SGHRS; CDR2 reads YFSETQ. V lost 0 bases to trimming and J lost 7 bases; unmatched junction nucleotides: 13. CDR3 length: 17 amino acids. The CDR3 coding sequence is TGCGCCAGCAGCTTGGGGTGGATTACAGGGGGCGGGTTTGAAGCTTTCTTT. Amino acids: CASSLGWITGGGFEAFF.

The V and J genes are TRBV5-1 and TRBJ2-3, with TRBD2 matching over 7 bases. CDR3 length: 16 amino acids. Losses at the gene ends were 2 bases for V and 0 bases for J; bases not matched to a gene: 6. Germline V gene lookup returns CDR1 SGHRS and CDR2 YFSETQ. As DNA, the CDR3 is TGCGCCAGCAGCTTACGGGGGGACCCTAGCACAGATACGCAGTATTTT. Its protein product is CASSLRGDPSTDTQYF.

V is TRBV30 and J is TRBJ1-5; D possibly corresponds to TRBD1 (5 bases). The length of the CDR3 is 14 residues. CDR1 is GTSNPN, CDR2 SVGIG, per germline (reference sequence). V was shortened by 5 bases and J by 7 bases, with 18 bases between the two germline ends. The CDR3 reads CAWEPTGTGQPQHF. The DNA for the CDR3 is TGTGCCTGGGAGCCAACAGGAACAGGACAGCCCCAGCATTTT.

In DNA form, the CDR3 reads TGTGCCAGCAGAGCTCAACTTCCGGGCACAGATACGCAGTATTTT. This translates into CASRAQLPGTDTQYF. The V call is TRBV6-1, the J call TRBJ2-3; D remains unclear. This CDR3 is built from 15 residues. The germline V gene has CDR1 MNHNS and CDR2 SASEGT. V lost 6 bases, J lost 1 base, and 14 bases lay in between.

The chain recombines TRBV6-1 with TRBJ1-2; 7 nucleotides line up with TRBD1. The CDR3 spans 14 residues. V was clipped by 6 bases and J by 8 bases; unmatched bases: 12. Germline CDR1 MNHNS, CDR2 SASEGT. The CDR3 bases are TGTGCCAGCAGCGCGGCCAGGGGGTATAAGGGCTACACCTTC. Its protein product is CASSAARGYKGYTF.

The V call is TRBV7-3, the J call TRBJ2-7; the match to TRBD1 covers 11 bases. The CDR3 loop spans 15 amino acids. CDR1 is SGHTA and CDR2 is FQGTGA in the germline V gene. With 5 bases clipped from V and 4 bases from J, the junction kept 7 bases outside the gene matches. CDR3 in DNA: TGTGCCAGCAGCGTGACCGGGACAGGGGGGTACGAGCAGTACTTC. As protein: CASSVTGTGGYEQYF. The full variable domain, completed using reference TRBV7-3 and TRBJ2-7, is GAGVSQTPSNKVTEKGKYVELRCDPISGHTALYWYRQSLGQGPEFLIYFQGTGAADDSGLPNDRFFAVRPEGSVSTLKIQRTERGDSAVYLCASSVTGTGGYEQYFGPGTRLTVT.

V is TRBV9 and J is TRBJ2-1; maybe TRBD2 (5 bases). Trimming took off 0 bases at V and 9 bases at J, with 13 bases between the two ends. CDR3 size: 14 residues. CDR1 and CDR2 from the germline V gene are SGDLS and YYNGEE. The DNA for the CDR3 is TGTGCCAGCAGCGTAGGTCTTGCCCGGGGTGAGCAGTTCTTC. This gives the protein CASSVGLARGEQFF.

J is TRBJ2-1 and V is TRBV12-5; 10 bases map to TRBD2. The CDR3 sequence is 18 residues long. Germline CDR1 and CDR2: LGHNT and FRNRAP. The J segment lost 4 bases and the V segment lost 0 bases, leaving 9 bases of the junction unmatched. The chain's CDR3 is CASGLVRDGLAVYNEQFF. The CDR3 DNA sequence: TGTGCTAGTGGTTTGGTAAGGGACGGACTAGCGGTTTACAATGAGCAGTTCTTC.

The V and J genes are TRBV4-1 and TRBJ2-4; TRBD2 aligns across 8 bases. V lost 3 bases and J lost 8; bases outside the gene matches: 9. The CDR3 is 15 residues long. Looked up from germline, CDR1 is MGHRA and CDR2 is YSYEKL. The CDR3 sequence: CASSHPAGSGDIQYF. CDR3 in DNA: TGCGCCAGCAGCCACCCCGCGGGTAGCGGGGACATTCAGTACTTC.